The TCR beta chain described here comes from a study of cytomegalovirus exposure and HLA in healthy donors. Study in general: About 85 million unique TCRs from HLA-typed donors were held in an early release of data.

For this clone: Its matching antigen is unknown.

Study-level findings and limits: For most TCR beta V segments, an earlier analysis put the productive rate at about 87% or about 30% of the time.

Use of 60 Vbeta and 13 Jbeta primers characterized the PCR. Profiled with immunoSEQ multiplex PCR; TCRdb holds only in-frame clones, not every one. This table has under 140,000 clones, around 88% appearing once. This receptor was obtained from a man aged 35 to 55 in good health and CMV-seronegative. Specimen: PBMCs.

This CDR3 is CASSEGLAGAGELFF. CDR3 DNA sequence: TGTGCCAGCAGTGAAGGTCTAGCGGGGGCCGGGGAGCTGTTTTTT. This chain links TRBV6-1 with TRBJ2-2, with 10 positions matching TRBD2. Trimming removed 1 base from V and 6 bases from J; junction bases left unmatched: 2. This CDR3 is 15 amino acids long. Looked up from germline, CDR1 is MNHNS and CDR2 is SASEGT.